This TCR beta chain stems from a study of shared clonotypes between healthy human individuals. Whole-study context: There were three CD4 naive, three CD4 memory, two CD8 naive and one CD8 memory plates per donor.

From germline, CDR1 is LNHNV and CDR2 YYDKDF (reference sequence). V lost 3 bases to trimming and J lost 1 base; unmatched junction nucleotides: 4. The CDR3 loop spans 16 amino acids. The method was immunoSEQ multiplex PCR; TCRdb's version includes in-frame clones alone and lacks a portion of them. The table has around 1.6 million clones, 95% to 99% seen once. Study-wide results and limits: In this cohort, only blood was sampled, and tissue repertoires likely differ. Non-shared clonotypes displayed generation probabilities falling below those of clonotypes present in all four donors. The naive CD4 repertoires of several donors were compared, and around 5% of clonotypes were shared.

For this clone: Antigen: not known.

Input material: naive CD4+ T cells sorted from blood. Subset meaning: CD45RA+ positively selected. The receptor was isolated from a man aged 25-45 years in good health. The chain is built from TRBV15 and TRBJ2-3, with 10 bases aligning to TRBD2. The DNA for the CDR3 is TGTGCCACCAGCAGGGCCGGGACTAGCGGCACAGATACGCAGTATTTT. It is translated as CATSRAGTSGTDTQYF.